These T cell receptor beta chains were read from a single sample in a study of T cells in Graves' hyperthyroidism and ophthalmopathy. A single record per CDR3 protein comes from TCRdb applying MiXCR to the multiplex PCR reads. The sample has 500,000 to 650,000 distinct CDR3 sequences, roughly 45% seen once. Specimen: peripheral blood or thyroid tissue (not recorded which). These receptors were collected from an adult woman with Graves' disease, either hyperthyroidism or ophthalmopathy (not recorded which). Each CDR3 is given with its conserved first and last residue. D genes are given only for firm matches. Clone size, where shown, is once, few, many, or a class for clones that have expanded.

J	V	D	size	DNA	CDR3
TRBJ2-5	TRBV14	-	-	TGTGCCAGCAGCCAAGATGCCCTAGCGGAGACCCAGTACTTC	CASSQDALAETQYF
TRBJ2-7	TRBV19	-	-	TGTGCCAGTAGTAAAGTCCAGGAGTCGGACGAGCAGTACTTC	CASSKVQESDEQYF
TRBJ2-5	TRBV5-4	TRBD2	-	TGTGCCAGCAGCTTGGTACTAGCGGGACCCGAAGAGACCCAGTACTTC	CASSLVLAGPEETQYF
TRBJ2-2	TRBV9	-	many	TGTGCCAGCAGCGTAGGCGGGGAGCTGTTTTTT	CASSVGGELFF
TRBJ2-2	TRBV2	-	-	TGTGCCAGCGGAACAGACACAGCGGAGCTGTTTTTT	CASGTDTAELFF
TRBJ1-2	TRBV2	TRBD1	few	TGTGCCAGCAGACGATGGACAGGGATCTATGGCTACACCTTC	CASRRWTGIYGYTF
TRBJ2-5	TRBV10-2	-	many	TGCGCCAGCATGGACTCTGGAGAGACCCAGTACTTC	CASMDSGETQYF
TRBJ1-1	TRBV2	-	-	TGTGCCAGCAGTGAATCGATGAACACTGAAGCTTTCTTT	CASSESMNTEAFF
TRBJ1-6	TRBV4-1	-	-	TGCGCCAGCAGCCAAGAACAGACCCTTAATTCACCCCTCCACTTT	CASSQEQTLNSPLHF
TRBJ1-2	TRBV6-5	TRBD1	-	TGTGCCAGCTACGAACCGACAGGGGGCTATGGCTACACCTTC	CASYEPTGGYGYTF
TRBJ2-5	TRBV7-9	-	many	TGTGCCAGCAGCTTGTATGAGACCCAGTACTTC	CASSLYETQYF
TRBJ2-7	TRBV24-1	TRBD2	many	TGTGCCACCAGTGATTTGCAATTTCTAGCGGGAGAGGACGAGCAGTACTTC	CATSDLQFLAGEDEQYF
TRBJ1-2	TRBV12-3/TRBV12-4	TRBD1	-	TGTGCCAGCAGTTCACAGGGGATTGGGTATGGCTACACCTTC	CASSSQGIGYGYTF
TRBJ2-7	TRBV5-1	-	few	TGCGCCAGCAGCGGGGAAGGCGACGAGCAGTACTTC	CASSGEGDEQYF
TRBJ2-3	TRBV12-3/TRBV12-4	TRBD2	-	TGTGCCAGCAAGGGTCGCCTCGCGGGAGAGGTTACGCAGTATTTT	CASKGRLAGEVTQYF
TRBJ2-5	TRBV4-1	TRBD2	-	TGTGCCAGCAGCCAAGATGTCCGGACTAGCGGGACCGTGTACTTC	CASSQDVRTSGTVYF
TRBJ2-5	TRBV5-6	-	many	TGTGCCAGCAGCCTACATGGGGAGAAGACCCAGTACTTC	CASSLHGEKTQYF
TRBJ2-7	TRBV20-1	-	many	TGCAGTGCTAGTCCGGTAACCCTTGGCGAGCAGTACTTC	CSASPVTLGEQYF
TRBJ2-5	TRBV10-3	-	few	TGTGCCATCAGTGAGTCGTCGTGGCTGGCACAAGAGACCCAGTACTTC	CAISESSWLAQETQYF
TRBJ2-7	TRBV7-9	-	few	TGTGCCAGCAGTCGGTGGGGGAAGGGATACGAGCAGTACTTC	CASSRWGKGYEQYF
TRBJ2-2	TRBV7-2	-	-	TGTGCCAGCAGCTTAGATCGGATCGGGACTTCAATTCCCGGGGAGCTGTTTTTT	CASSLDRIGTSIPGELFF
TRBJ1-1	TRBV20-1	-	-	TGCAGTAGCTCCCGGGGGCCTCTGAACACTGAAGCTTTCTTT	CSSSRGPLNTEAFF
TRBJ2-2	TRBV7-9	TRBD2	-	TGTGCCAGCAGCCTAATTGGCGGGAGGTACACCGGGGAGCTGTTTTTT	CASSLIGGRYTGELFF
TRBJ2-7	TRBV28	TRBD1	few	TGTGCCAGCAGGACGGGACAGGCCTACGAGCAGTACTTC	CASRTGQAYEQYF
TRBJ1-1	TRBV19	-	many	TGTGCCAGTAGTATAAATCGGAACACTGAAGCTTTCTTT	CASSINRNTEAFF
TRBJ2-5	TRBV24-1	-	many	TGTGCCACCAGTGTAGGGGGAACCCAGTACTTC	CATSVGGTQYF
TRBJ1-6	TRBV7-8	-	-	TGTGCCAGCAGCTTAAAGGGAATACCTGTTGGTTCACCCCTCCACTTT	CASSLKGIPVGSPLHF
TRBJ2-5	TRBV11-2	-	-	TGTGCCAGCAGCTCATGGGGGAAGGTAGAATCAGAGACCCAGTACTTC	CASSSWGKVESETQYF
TRBJ2-7	TRBV10-3	-	few	TGTGCCATCAGTGCCCATGGCAGAAGGGACGAGCAGTACTTC	CAISAHGRRDEQYF
TRBJ2-3	TRBV6-1	-	-	TGTGCCAGCAGGCTGAAGGGGCCGACAGATACGCAGTATTTT	CASRLKGPTDTQYF
TRBJ1-3	TRBV6-6	-	many	TGTGCCAGCAGTACACTAGGGAACACCATATATTTT	CASSTLGNTIYF
TRBJ2-7	TRBV7-9	-	-	TGTGCCAGCAGCCGCGGGGCAGGGTCTACCCACGAGCAGTACTTC	CASSRGAGSTHEQYF
TRBJ1-1	TRBV20-1	-	many	TGCAGTGCTAGGGCCGACCCCTACACTGAAGCTTTCTTT	CSARADPYTEAFF
TRBJ1-5	TRBV20-1	TRBD1	-	TGCAGTGCTCCTCTTGTGGGGCGACAGGGTGGTCAGCCCCAGCATTTT	CSAPLVGRQGGQPQHF
TRBJ2-7	TRBV28	-	few	TGTGCCAGCAGTTTACCGGGACGCGGCGAGCAGTACTTC	CASSLPGRGEQYF
TRBJ1-2	TRBV20-1	TRBD1	-	TGCAGTGCTAGAGGGTATTCGCGCCGGGACAGGGCTAACTATGGCTACACCTTC	CSARGYSRRDRANYGYTF
TRBJ1-1	TRBV5-1	-	-	TGCGCCAGCCGGGGAGCCACTGAAGCTTTCTTT	CASRGATEAFF
TRBJ2-5	TRBV19	TRBD1	-	TGTGCCAGCAGCCTGACAGGGGCGAAGGAGACCCAGTACTTC	CASSLTGAKETQYF
TRBJ2-2	TRBV10-2	TRBD1	-	TGCGCCAGCAGTGAGAGACAGGGTTCGAACACCGGGGAGCTGTTTTTT	CASSERQGSNTGELFF
TRBJ1-1	TRBV9	-	once	TGTGCCAGCAGCGTAGAAGGGGGGCTCTTGGGGACTGAAGCTTTCTTT	CASSVEGGLLGTEAFF
TRBJ2-7	TRBV20-1	TRBD2	many	TGCAGTGCTAGAGCAGTCCTAGCGGGAGGGCCCCAAAGCTCCTACGAGCAGTACTTC	CSARAVLAGGPQSSYEQYF
TRBJ2-7	TRBV13	-	-	TGTGCCAGCAGACCCGGGACGAGCTCCTACGAGCAGTACTTC	CASRPGTSSYEQYF
TRBJ2-3	TRBV25-1	TRBD2	-	TGTGCCCGTACTAGCGGTAGCACAGATACGCAGTATTTT	CARTSGSTDTQYF
TRBJ1-5	TRBV4-1	-	-	TGCGCCAGCAGCCAGGTGGGCGGCAATCAGCCCCAGCATTTT	CASSQVGGNQPQHF